This TCR beta chain is drawn from a study of blood T cell repertoires in COVID-19. Using immunoSEQ multiplex PCR, the repertoire was profiled, and TCRdb retains in-frame clones only, with some absent. The data show about 150,000 clones, with roughly nine tenths seen just once and about an eighth held by the top ten. Material for sequencing was peripheral blood. This receptor was obtained from a man aged 18 to 30 with COVID-19, enrolled during active disease.

CDR3 nucleotides: TGTGCCAGCAGTTTATCCCGGTCGTATCAGCCCCAGCATTTT. It specifies CASSLSRSYQPQHF. The chain uses TRBV28 and TRBJ1-5; D remains ambiguous. This CDR3 has 14 amino acids. The V and J ends lost 1 base and 5 bases respectively, with 9 bases between them. The germline CDR1 and CDR2 sequences are MDHEN and SYDVKM.